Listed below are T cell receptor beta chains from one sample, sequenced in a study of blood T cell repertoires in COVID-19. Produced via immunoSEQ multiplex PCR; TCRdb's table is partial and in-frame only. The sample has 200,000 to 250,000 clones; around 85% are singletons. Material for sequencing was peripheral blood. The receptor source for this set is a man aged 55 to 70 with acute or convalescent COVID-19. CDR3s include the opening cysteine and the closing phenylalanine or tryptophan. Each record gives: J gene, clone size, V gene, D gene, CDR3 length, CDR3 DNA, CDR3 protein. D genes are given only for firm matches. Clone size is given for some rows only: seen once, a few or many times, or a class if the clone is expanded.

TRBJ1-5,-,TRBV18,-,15,TGTGCCAGCTCACCTAGACTCTTCAGCAATCAGCCCCAGCATTTT,CASSPRLFSNQPQHF
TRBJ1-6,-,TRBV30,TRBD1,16,TGTGCCTGGACTAGCCTTCCGGGACAGGGATCTTCACCCCTCCACTTT,CAWTSLPGQGSSPLHF
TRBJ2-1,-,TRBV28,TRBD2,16,TGTGCCAGCAGTTTAGGGCCTAGCGGGAGGGGGTTTGAGCAGTTCTTC,CASSLGPSGRGFEQFF
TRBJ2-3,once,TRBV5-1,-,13,TGCGCCAGCCATTTCTCGGAGGGAGATACGCAGTATTTT,CASHFSEGDTQYF
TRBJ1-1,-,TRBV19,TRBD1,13,TGTGCCAGTAGGCCGGGACAGGGGCGCGGAGCTTTCTTT,CASRPGQGRGAFF
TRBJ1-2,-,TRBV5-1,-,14,TGCGCCAGCAGCTTGGAGGTTCGGGTCTATGGCTACACCTTC,CASSLEVRVYGYTF
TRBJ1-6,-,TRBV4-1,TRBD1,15,TGCGCCAGCAGCCAGGGACAGGGTTGGGATTCACCCCTCCACTTT,CASSQGQGWDSPLHF
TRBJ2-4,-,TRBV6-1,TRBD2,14,TGTGCCAGCAGTGAATCGGGAGGGGAAAACATTCAGTACTTC,CASSESGGENIQYF
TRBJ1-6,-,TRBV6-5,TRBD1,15,TGTGCCAGCAGCCGGCGACAGGGCAGGAATTCACCCCTCCACTTT,CASSRRQGRNSPLHF
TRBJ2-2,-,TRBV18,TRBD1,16,TGTGCCAGCTCACCTCGGGACAGGGGGTACACCGGGGAGCTGTTTTTT,CASSPRDRGYTGELFF
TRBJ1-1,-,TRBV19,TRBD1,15,TGTGCCAGTAGCTCAGACAGGGGCTGGGACACTGAAGCTTTCTTT,CASSSDRGWDTEAFF
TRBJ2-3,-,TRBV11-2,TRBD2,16,TGTGCCAGCAGCCGCGGACTAGCGGTGAACACAGATACGCAGTATTTT,CASSRGLAVNTDTQYF
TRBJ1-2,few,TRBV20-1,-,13,TGCAGTGCTAGTGTGTCGGTAAACTATGGCTACACCTTC,CSASVSVNYGYTF
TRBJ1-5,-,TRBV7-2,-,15,TGTGCCAGCAGTTCCCAGGGCCATAGCAATCAGCCCCAGCATTTT,CASSSQGHSNQPQHF
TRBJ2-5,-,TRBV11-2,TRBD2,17,TGTGCCAGCAGCCGAACCGGGACTAGCGGGAGCGGGGAGACCCAGTACTTC,CASSRTGTSGSGETQYF
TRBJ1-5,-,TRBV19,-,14,TGTGCCAGTAGTATCGGGGGAATCAATCAGCCCCAGCATTTT,CASSIGGINQPQHF
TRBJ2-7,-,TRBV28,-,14,TGTGCCAGCAGTCCCCAGTCCCGTTACTACGAGCAGTACTTC,CASSPQSRYYEQYF
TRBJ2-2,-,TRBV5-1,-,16,TGCGCCAGCAGTTTGTGGCTTGACAGCAACACCGGGGAGCTGTTTTTT,CASSLWLDSNTGELFF
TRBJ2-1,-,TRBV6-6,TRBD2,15,TGTGCCAGCAGTGACTATAGCGGGAGATACAATGAGCAGTTCTTC,CASSDYSGRYNEQFF
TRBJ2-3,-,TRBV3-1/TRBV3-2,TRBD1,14,TGTGCCAGCAGCCGCGGGACAGGGGGCGACACGCAGTATTTT,CASSRGTGGDTQYF
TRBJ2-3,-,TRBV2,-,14,TGTGCCAGCATGGAGCGGAGTTCCACAGATACGCAGTATTTT,CASMERSSTDTQYF
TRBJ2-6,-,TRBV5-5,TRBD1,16,TGTGCCAGCAGCTTGCAGGGGGCGCGGGGGGCCAACGTCCTGACTTTC,CASSLQGARGANVLTF
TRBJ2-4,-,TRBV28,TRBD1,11,TGTGCCAGCAGTGGGGACAGGGCGGAGTACTTC,CASSGDRAEYF
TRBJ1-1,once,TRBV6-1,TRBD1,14,TGTGCCAGCAGTGAAGGGACAGGATTCACTGAAGCTTTCTTT,CASSEGTGFTEAFF
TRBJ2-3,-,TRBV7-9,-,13,TGTGCCAGCGGACGGGCAGGGGAAGATACGCAGTATTTT,CASGRAGEDTQYF
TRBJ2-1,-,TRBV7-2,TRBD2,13,TGTGCCAGCAGCTGGGGACTAGCAGTGCGGCAGTTCTTC,CASSWGLAVRQFF
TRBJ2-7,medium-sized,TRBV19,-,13,TGTGCCACCGGGCCGATCGCGCGGGCCGAGCAGTACTTC,CATGPIARAEQYF
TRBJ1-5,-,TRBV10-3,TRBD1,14,TGTGCCATCAGTGCCGACAGGGTTGGGCAGCCCCAGCATTTT,CAISADRVGQPQHF
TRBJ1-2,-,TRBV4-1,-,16,TGCGCCAGCAGCCAACAGAGGACCGGGACACTTTATGGCTACACCTTC,CASSQQRTGTLYGYTF
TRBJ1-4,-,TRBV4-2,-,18,TGTGCCAGCAGCCAAGATGGGGCAACCGTTGCAACTAATGAAAAACTGTTTTTT,CASSQDGATVATNEKLFF
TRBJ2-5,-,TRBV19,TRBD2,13,TGTGCCAGTAGTATTGTTAGCGGGGAGACCCAGTACTTC,CASSIVSGETQYF
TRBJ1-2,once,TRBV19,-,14,TGTGCCAGTAGTATAGAAGACAGGCTCTATGGCTACACCTTC,CASSIEDRLYGYTF
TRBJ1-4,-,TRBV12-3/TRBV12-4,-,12,TGTGCCAGCAGTTTAAGTCGGACAGAACTGTTTTTT,CASSLSRTELFF
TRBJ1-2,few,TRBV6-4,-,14,TGTGCCAGCAGCCCGAGCGACGGAAACTATGGCTACACCTTC,CASSPSDGNYGYTF